This TCR beta chain is from a study of blood T cell repertoires in COVID-19. In the study overall: PBMCs, B-cell-depleted T cells, or T cells provided the cDNA or gDNA that made up the material.

Original analysis: From reference gene primer amplification, estimates of nucleated cell counts were derived. The data were produced by immunoSEQ multiplex PCR, yet TCRdb's version contains in-frame clones alone and is incomplete. V and J calls plus clone size are reproduced from that table; the DNA served to infer D and trimming. Of tens of thousands of clones listed, 80% to 90% are singletons. Seattle-derived patients entered the study during active infection and were followed longitudinally. Sequencing used peripheral blood. The TCR sequence derives from a man aged 40-50 years with COVID-19, enrolled during active disease.

CDR3 protein: CASSPRRADLLSEKLFF. CDR3 coding DNA: TGTGCCAGCAGCCCCCGGAGAGCCGACCTTTTATCTGAAAAACTGTTTTTT. The V gene is TRBV7-9, the J gene TRBJ1-4; D ambiguous. Germline V CDR1 and CDR2: SEHNR, FQNEAQ (reference sequence). This CDR3 has 17 amino acids. Trimming took 5 bases from V and 7 from J, leaving 23 bases between them.